Below are 23 T cell receptor beta chains sequenced from a single sample in a study of blood T cells in healthy people across ages. Together with a sample-barcoded 5' primer, a J-beta primer mix was included in a second PCR lasting about 6 to 11 cycles. MiXCR, run by TCRdb on the 5' RACE reads, gives a single entry per CDR3 protein. The sample includes roughly 1.7 million distinct CDR3 sequences, almost 35% seen only once; the top ten take about 10%. What was sequenced was blood. These receptors were taken from a woman in her 30s in good health.

V is TRBV6-6 and J is TRBJ1-2, with unresolved D. Germline lookup yields CDR1 MNHNY and CDR2 SVGAGI (reference sequence). This CDR3 is built from 15 residues. Between the trimmed V and J ends, which lost 4 bases and 8 bases, there was a span of 20 bases. CDR3 in DNA: TGTGCCAGCAGTTGCGGACGGGAGGGTATCGGGGGCTACACCTTC. Translation: CASSCGREGIGGYTF.

In its sample, this clonotype was seen many times. The V call is TRBV12-3 or TRBV12-4, the J call TRBJ1-4; D not resolved. CDR3 length equals 13 residues. V was clipped by 8 bases and J by 7 bases, with 14 bases between them. The CDR3 DNA is TGTGCCAGCGCGGTTGTGTTTACTGAAAAACTGTTTTTT. It translates to CASAVVFTEKLFF.

V is TRBV28 and J is TRBJ1-4, with a tentative D call TRBD1 (6 bases). This CDR3 spans 17 amino acids. CDR1 is MDHEN, CDR2 SYDVKM, per germline. V shed 4 bases and J shed 6 bases, with 21 bases lying between them. The CDR3 here is CASSSRNPGTRYEKLFF. The CDR3 nucleotides are TGTGCCAGCAGTTCGCGTAACCCCGGGACACGATATGAAAAACTGTTTTTT.

This clonotype showed up just a few times. CDR3 bases: TGTGCCAGCAGTTACTCGCGGGGTTGTATGGAGACCCAGTACTTC. Translation: CASSYSRGCMETQYF. The chain employs TRBV6-2 or TRBV6-3 and TRBJ2-5, with D possibly matching TRBD2 (6 bases). Germline V lookup: CDR1 MNHEY, CDR2 SVGEGT. The CDR3 spans 15 residues. Trimming removed 0 bases from V and 5 bases from J, with 13 bases in between.

The gene calls are TRBV7-9 and TRBJ2-5; D unclear. The germline V gene has CDR1 SEHNR and CDR2 FQNEAQ (reference sequence). Trimming cost V 2 bases and J 0 bases, with 7 bases left between them. The CDR3 runs 14 residues. The CDR3 DNA reads TGTGCCAGCAGCTTACTTACGTACCAAGAGACCCAGTACTTC. This gives the protein CASSLLTYQETQYF.

The V gene is TRBV10-3, the J gene TRBJ2-3; a weak D match, TRBD2 (5 bases). The CDR3 is 13 residues long. Germline assignment: CDR1 ENHRY and CDR2 SYGVKD. Trimming took off 6 bases at V and 0 bases at J, with 7 bases between the two ends. The CDR3 region is CAIRDFSTDTQYF. In nucleotides, the CDR3 is TGTGCCATCAGGGACTTTAGCACAGATACGCAGTATTTT.

This clonotype has more than one count but fewer than ten. The V gene is TRBV2, the J gene TRBJ2-7; perhaps TRBD1 as D (6 bases). CDR1 and CDR2 (germline): SNHLY, FYNNEI. Trimming removed 6 bases at V and 6 bases at J, with 12 bases between. The CDR3 is 12 amino acids. The CDR3 reads CASSRTASEQYF. Here the CDR3 DNA reads TGTGCCAGCAGCCGGACAGCAAGCGAGCAGTACTTC.

This clonotype was seen only a few times. The chain employs TRBV15 and TRBJ2-7; D assignment may be TRBD1 or TRBD2 (6 bases each). Germline V gives CDR1 LNHNV, CDR2 YYDKDF (reference sequence). CDR3 size: 14 residues. Trimming cost V 9 bases and J 3 bases, with 18 bases left between them. The DNA of the CDR3 is TGTGCCACTAGCCGAGGAGGGACAAACTACGAGCAGTACTTC. Its translation is CATSRGGTNYEQYF.

With regard to this clonotype: At one end the junction does not follow the germline gene, possibly because of a read error. This chain connects TRBV4-1 to TRBJ2-1; D may be TRBD1 (5 bases). CDR1 and CDR2 (germline): MGHRA, YSYEKL. This CDR3 contains 14 residues. The DNA for the CDR3 is TGCGCCAGCCGGTGGGGCCCCTCCTACAATGAGCGGTTCTTC. Protein: CASRWGPSYNERFF.

The genes are TRBV11-1 and TRBJ2-3; 7 nucleotides agree with TRBD1. The CDR3 runs 16 residues. The germline V gene encodes CDR1 SGHAT and CDR2 FQDESV (reference sequence). Losses at the gene ends were 2 bases for V and 3 bases for J; bases not matched to a gene: 8. In DNA form, the CDR3 reads TGTGCCAGCAGCTTATTCCCAGGGGGAACAACAGATACGCAGTATTTT. Translating it yields CASSLFPGGTTDTQYF.

This chain joins TRBV5-1 and TRBJ2-1; D could derive from TRBD1 or TRBD2 (7 bases each). CDR1 and CDR2 (germline): SGHRS, YFSETQ. V shed 0 bases and J shed 5 bases, with 18 bases lying between them. CDR3 length equals 17 residues. The CDR3 DNA sequence: TGCGCCAGCAGCTTGGGGGGGGGACAGCCCGGAGACAATGAGCAGTTCTTC. Translating gives CASSLGGGQPGDNEQFF. Complete variable domain (other parts from reference TRBV5-1 and TRBJ2-1): KAGVTQTPRYLIKTRGQQVTLSCSPISGHRSVSWYQQTPGQGLQFLFEYFSETQRNKGNFPGRFSGRQFSNSRSEMNVSTLELGDSALYLCASSLGGGQPGDNEQFFGPGTRLTVL.

V is TRBV27 and J is TRBJ2-4; 9 bases agree with TRBD2. The DNA end is more similar to TRBJ2-7, so the J call may be wrong. From germline, CDR1 is MNHEY and CDR2 SMNVEV (reference sequence). The CDR3 loop spans 18 amino acids. This chain's CDR3 is CASSSSGRNRLQPYEQYF. CDR3 in DNA: TGTGCCAGCAGTTCGAGCGGGAGGAATCGTCTCCAGCCCTACGAGCAGTACTTC.

The chain carries TRBV4-1 and TRBJ2-5, with D possibly TRBD1 on 6 matching bases. The DNA matches TRBJ2-7 better at its end, which makes the J call doubtful. This CDR3 is 15 amino acids long. From germline, CDR1 is MGHRA and CDR2 YSYEKL. The CDR3 DNA is TGCGCCAGCAGCCATGACCGGGGCAGGGGATCCGAGCAGTACTTC. It encodes CASSHDRGRGSEQYF.

The chain uses TRBV29-1 and TRBJ2-1; D remains unclear. Germline V gene sequence: CDR1 SQVTM, CDR2 ANQGSEA. The CDR3 is 16 residues long. V shed 8 bases and J shed 4 bases, with 24 bases lying between them. CDR3 loop: CSSGPSMSEGYNEQFF. The CDR3 DNA sequence: TGCAGCTCGGGTCCATCAATGAGCGAAGGTTACAATGAGCAGTTCTTC.

This clonotype was observed a few times. The chain employs TRBV3-1 and TRBJ1-1; D is possibly TRBD1 (5 bases). The CDR3 runs 13 residues. CDR1 LGHDT and CDR2 YNNKEL come from the germline V gene (reference sequence). Trimming removed 5 bases from V and 5 bases from J, with 12 bases in between. The DNA of the CDR3 is TGTGCCAGCAGCGGTAGCGGGGCGACTGAAGCTTTCTTT. It yields the protein CASSGSGATEAFF.

The chain recombines TRBV20-1 with TRBJ2-1; D is undetermined. The CDR3 length is 14 residues. Trimming took off 1 base at V and 10 bases at J, with 17 bases between the two ends. Germline CDR1 reads DFQATT; CDR2 reads SNEGSKA (reference sequence). CDR3 in DNA: TGCAGTGCTAGAGTTGAAGTAGTCTATAGGGAGCAGTTCTTC. Translated, it gives CSARVEVVYREQFF.

This clonotype was picked up a small number of times. The chain combines TRBV6-4 with TRBJ2-3; 10 nucleotides agree with TRBD2. The trim removed 7 bases at V and 4 bases at J, leaving 2 bases unmatched. This CDR3 spans 13 amino acids. The germline gives CDR1 MRHNA, CDR2 SNTAGT. For the CDR3, the DNA is TGTGCCAGCACCAGCGGGAGGGCAGATACGCAGTATTTT. This gives the protein CASTSGRADTQYF.

This sequence joins TRBV2 and TRBJ2-5; 8 nucleotides match TRBD2. V lost 6 bases, J lost 11 bases, and 17 bases stayed unmatched. Germline V gene lookup returns CDR1 SNHLY and CDR2 FYNNEI. The CDR3 totals 15 residues. The CDR3 loop reads CASSSQAGAGREQYF. In DNA, the CDR3 is TGTGCCAGCAGCTCCCAAGCGGGGGCGGGGAGAGAGCAGTACTTC.

This rearrangement joins TRBV21-1 to TRBJ2-1; TRBD1, the D gene given by the table, was not confirmed from the DNA. TRBV21-1 constitutes a pseudogene. This CDR3 region has 15 residues. The CDR3 nucleotides are TGTGCCAGCTTTACGACGGGACAGTCTTACAATGAGCTGTTCTTC. Protein product: CASFTTGQSYNELFF.

This clonotype was detected once. The chain couples TRBV27 to TRBJ2-7; TRBD1 matches at 8 bases. V lost 5 bases, J lost 4 bases, and 7 bases stayed unmatched. CDR3 size: 14 residues. CDR1 MNHEY and CDR2 SMNVEV come from the germline V gene (reference sequence). CDR3 DNA sequence: TGTGCCAGCAGTCCGGGACAGGCACAATACGAGCAGTACTTC. Residues: CASSPGQAQYEQYF.

This clonotype has more than one count but fewer than ten. The chain has TRBV27 and TRBJ1-4, with D tentatively TRBD1 (5 bases). Trimming took off 7 bases at V and 1 base at J, with 16 bases between the two ends. The CDR3 has 16 amino acids. Germline V gene sequence: CDR1 MNHEY, CDR2 SMNVEV (reference sequence). In DNA, the CDR3 is TGTGCCAGCAAAGAAATAGGGGAAGGAACTAATGAAAAACTGTTTTTT. As protein: CASKEIGEGTNEKLFF.

The gene calls are TRBV5-6 and TRBJ2-5; D may correspond to TRBD1 or TRBD2 (5 bases each). Germline V gene data show CDR1 as SGHDT and CDR2 as YYEEEE. The CDR3 contains 12 residues. The V and J ends lost 4 bases and 11 bases respectively, with 15 bases between them. The CDR3 DNA follows: TGTGCCAGCAGCGTTGGAGAGGGGCGGCAGTACTTC. Protein: CASSVGEGRQYF.

This clonotype showed up just a few times. The chain combines TRBV7-9 with TRBJ1-4; a weak D match, TRBD1 (6 bases). V was shortened by 5 bases and J by 8 bases, with 9 bases between the two germline ends. Looked up from germline, CDR1 is SEHNR and CDR2 is FQNEAQ (reference sequence). This CDR3 is 12 amino acids long. DNA of the CDR3: TGTGCCAGCAGCCGGACAGAAGAAAAACTGTTTTTT. It yields the protein CASSRTEEKLFF.